The rows below give T cell receptor beta chains drawn from one sample of a study of blood T cell repertoires in COVID-19. Here immunoSEQ multiplex PCR was the method, and the copy in TCRdb shows in-frame clones only, minus some. The table lists about 270,000 clones, approximately 90% of them singletons. Sample: PBMCs or T cells enriched from blood (not recorded which). Receptor source: a woman aged 30 to 39 with acute COVID-19. Each CDR3 is given with its conserved first and last residue. A D gene is named only where the DNA matches it firmly.

d_call	v_call	j_call	cdr3_aa
NA	TRBV4-3	TRBJ2-3	CASSQDRGGLTDTQYF
TRBD2	TRBV28	TRBJ2-3	CASSSLAGGTPSTDTQYF
TRBD1	TRBV28	TRBJ2-2	CASSLQGAGELFF
NA	TRBV5-6	TRBJ1-2	CASSWGDGYTF
NA	TRBV28	TRBJ1-3	CASSFDSGNTIYF
TRBD1	TRBV7-8	TRBJ2-7	CASSVGQGVHEQYF
TRBD1	TRBV28	TRBJ2-3	CASSSPGTGGTTDTQYF
TRBD2	TRBV11-2	TRBJ2-7	CASSQRLAGGSYEQYF
TRBD2	TRBV11-1	TRBJ2-1	CASSLGGLAGVNEQFF
TRBD1	TRBV9	TRBJ2-7	CASGTGDEQYF
TRBD2	TRBV27	TRBJ2-7	CASSSARLAGGLHEQYF
TRBD2	TRBV9	TRBJ2-7	CASSRTSGYEQYF
TRBD1	TRBV28	TRBJ1-2	CASDSGIWTGASYGYTF
TRBD1	TRBV19	TRBJ1-5	CASSTGTGNQPQHF
NA	TRBV6-1	TRBJ1-6	CASSELGRYNSPLHF
TRBD2	TRBV3-1/TRBV3-2	TRBJ2-7	CASSRGLAENTYEQYF
NA	TRBV9	TRBJ1-4	CASTVGRGTNEKLFF
NA	TRBV3-1/TRBV3-2	TRBJ2-3	CASSQAGSTDTQYF
NA	TRBV29-1	TRBJ2-3	CSVEDWVFGGTDTQYF
NA	TRBV27	TRBJ1-1	CASSPQWTDEQNEAFF
NA	TRBV14	TRBJ2-5	CASSQERETQYF
TRBD1	TRBV2	TRBJ2-5	CASMGTGGRREETQYF
TRBD1	TRBV27	TRBJ2-7	CASSYGTGVVYEQYF
NA	TRBV24-1	TRBJ2-7	CATSGGQTPYEQYF
TRBD1	TRBV5-1	TRBJ1-5	CASSPGQGNQPQHF
NA	TRBV5-1	TRBJ2-1	CASSLFPQFIEQFF
NA	TRBV30	TRBJ1-6	CAWNRLYNSPLHF
NA	TRBV11-2	TRBJ2-1	CASSLAVPADEQFF
NA	TRBV2	TRBJ2-7	CASSEFDNFSYEQYF
NA	TRBV30	TRBJ1-5	CAWSDVPQGIQPQHF
NA	TRBV10-2	TRBJ2-5	CATTVAETQYF
TRBD2	TRBV6-4	TRBJ2-1	CASSDSTSGPNEQFF
NA	TRBV7-3	TRBJ2-3	CASSLIGSPATSTDTQYF
TRBD1	TRBV11-2	TRBJ2-1	CASSLSPGTGADNEQFF
TRBD1	TRBV2	TRBJ1-3	CASSKGQGAGFSGNTIYF
NA	TRBV9	TRBJ2-2	CASSRDTNTGELFF
TRBD1	TRBV19	TRBJ1-1	CASSTAGQGMYTEAFF
TRBD1	TRBV2	TRBJ2-1	CASSTGGPLWEQFF
TRBD1	TRBV7-3	TRBJ1-6	CASSQRGGTYNSPLHF
TRBD1	TRBV2	TRBJ1-5	CASSRTGLGNQPQHF
TRBD2	TRBV3-1/TRBV3-2	TRBJ2-1	CASSQDPSGMADNEQFF
TRBD1	TRBV19	TRBJ2-7	CASSIFPRGGWDEQYF
NA	TRBV3-1/TRBV3-2	TRBJ1-2	CASSQGPGLFGYTF
TRBD1	TRBV2	TRBJ1-5	CASSVQGSGNQPQHF
TRBD1	TRBV9	TRBJ1-1	CASSVRGLDTEAFF
NA	TRBV7-9	TRBJ1-3	CASSEGQGPGNTIYF
TRBD2	TRBV3-1/TRBV3-2	TRBJ2-7	CASSQAGGRAYEQYF
TRBD1	TRBV7-9	TRBJ2-3	CASSERQGTDTQYF
NA	TRBV9	TRBJ2-1	CASSANQGYNEQFF
NA	TRBV7-9	TRBJ2-7	CASSLEYRKGVYEQYF
NA	TRBV12-3/TRBV12-4	TRBJ2-2	CASSFRNTGELFF
TRBD1	TRBV7-9	TRBJ2-1	CASSPEGDREINEQFF